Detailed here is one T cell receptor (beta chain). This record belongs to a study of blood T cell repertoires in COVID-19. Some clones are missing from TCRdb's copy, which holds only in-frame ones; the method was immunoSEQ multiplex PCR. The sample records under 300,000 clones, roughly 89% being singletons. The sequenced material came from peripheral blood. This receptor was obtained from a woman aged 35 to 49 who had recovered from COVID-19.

CDR3: CASSFDLTGQGAPGELFF. The CDR3 coding sequence is TGTGCCAGCAGCTTTGACTTAACGGGACAGGGGGCCCCCGGGGAGCTGTTTTTT. This chain joins TRBV11-3 and TRBJ2-2; TRBD1 matches at 12 bases. Per the germline V gene, CDR1 is SGHNT and CDR2 is YENEEA. The CDR3 loop spans 18 amino acids. The J segment lost 6 bases and the V segment lost 3 bases, leaving 11 bases of the junction unmatched.